The rows below give T cell receptor beta chains drawn from one sample of a study of CD8 T cells in ankylosing spondylitis. Each CDR3 protein is one row after TCRdb ran MiXCR on the 5' RACE reads. The sample contains 150,000 to 250,000 distinct CDR3 sequences, over 10% of which appear only once. Source material: blood, either unsorted or a sorted T cell fraction (not recorded which). These TCRs come from a male donor with ankylosing spondylitis or in good health (not recorded which). CDR3s include the opening cysteine and the closing phenylalanine or tryptophan. Part of the rows lack a size; the others show once, few, many or a class for expanded clones.

v_gene: TRBV6-1; len: 14; j_gene: TRBJ1-2; abundance: few; CDR3aa: CASSKDRGMNGYTF
v_gene: TRBV3-1; len: 12; j_gene: TRBJ2-7; abundance: few; CDR3aa: CASSARGYEQYF
v_gene: TRBV12-3/TRBV12-4; len: 15; j_gene: TRBJ2-1; abundance: many; CDR3aa: CASSGWVAGGNEQFF
v_gene: TRBV29-1; len: 11; j_gene: TRBJ2-7; abundance: few; CDR3aa: CSVVLVGEQYF
v_gene: TRBV12-3/TRBV12-4; len: 11; j_gene: TRBJ1-3; abundance: few; CDR3aa: CASNLRNTIYF
v_gene: TRBV27; len: 16; j_gene: TRBJ1-5; abundance: few; CDR3aa: CASSPGTGMGNQPQHF
v_gene: TRBV6-1; len: 15; j_gene: TRBJ2-3; abundance: few; CDR3aa: CASSSGTSGGPAQYF
v_gene: TRBV2; len: 15; j_gene: TRBJ2-1; abundance: NA; CDR3aa: CASIGPGLGIDEQFF
v_gene: TRBV25-1; len: 16; j_gene: TRBJ2-1; abundance: NA; CDR3aa: CASSDLLAGGKNEQFF
v_gene: TRBV4-1; len: 12; j_gene: TRBJ2-7; abundance: few; CDR3aa: CASSPPAHEQYF
v_gene: TRBV11-2; len: 18; j_gene: TRBJ2-1; abundance: NA; CDR3aa: CASSLGLFPGQGVNEQFF
v_gene: TRBV20-1; len: 16; j_gene: TRBJ2-1; abundance: NA; CDR3aa: CSALGGSGGDYNEQFF
v_gene: TRBV4-2; len: 16; j_gene: TRBJ2-6; abundance: NA; CDR3aa: CASSQDPDSGANVLTF
v_gene: TRBV29-1; len: 14; j_gene: TRBJ2-7; abundance: many; CDR3aa: CSVEGTGRSYEQYF
v_gene: TRBV6-5; len: 15; j_gene: TRBJ2-1; abundance: few; CDR3aa: CASSYGGISYNEQFF
v_gene: TRBV11-1; len: 19; j_gene: TRBJ1-2; abundance: NA; CDR3aa: CASSLGDSSSLLSNYGYTF
v_gene: TRBV13; len: 13; j_gene: TRBJ2-2; abundance: few; CDR3aa: CASSSLGTGELFF
v_gene: TRBV27; len: 14; j_gene: TRBJ1-2; abundance: NA; CDR3aa: CASSGKGPYYGYTF
v_gene: TRBV7-8; len: 14; j_gene: TRBJ1-2; abundance: few; CDR3aa: CASSLNRVGYGYTF
v_gene: TRBV19; len: 14; j_gene: TRBJ1-5; abundance: NA; CDR3aa: CASSIVGADRAQHF
v_gene: TRBV9; len: 17; j_gene: TRBJ2-1; abundance: few; CDR3aa: CASSVATGSGRFNEQFF
v_gene: TRBV4-2; len: 18; j_gene: TRBJ2-7; abundance: few; CDR3aa: CASSQESPGSGGLLEQYF
v_gene: TRBV12-3/TRBV12-4; len: 14; j_gene: TRBJ2-5; abundance: NA; CDR3aa: CASTPHGAFETQYF
v_gene: TRBV14; len: 17; j_gene: TRBJ1-1; abundance: many; CDR3aa: CASSQDTSDRQGTEAFF
v_gene: TRBV29-1; len: 16; j_gene: TRBJ2-3; abundance: many; CDR3aa: CSAAGVTGRTTDTQYF
v_gene: TRBV4-1; len: 16; j_gene: TRBJ1-1; abundance: NA; CDR3aa: CASSSRGQGVGTEAFF
v_gene: TRBV27; len: 19; j_gene: TRBJ2-2; abundance: many; CDR3aa: CASSPRRLAGVSFSGELFF
v_gene: TRBV27; len: 17; j_gene: TRBJ1-5; abundance: NA; CDR3aa: CASSLGTGPYSNQPQHF
v_gene: TRBV9; len: 13; j_gene: TRBJ1-1; abundance: NA; CDR3aa: CASSRDRGTEAFF
v_gene: TRBV5-1; len: 18; j_gene: TRBJ2-3; abundance: many; CDR3aa: CASSGDPSGHDSTDTQYF
v_gene: TRBV12-3/TRBV12-4; len: 14; j_gene: TRBJ2-7; abundance: few; CDR3aa: CASSLTGATYEQYF
v_gene: TRBV27; len: 13; j_gene: TRBJ1-5; abundance: few; CDR3aa: CASSLSAGQPQHF
v_gene: TRBV2; len: 17; j_gene: TRBJ2-2; abundance: NA; CDR3aa: CASHDDRGRTNTGELFF
v_gene: TRBV6-1; len: 16; j_gene: TRBJ2-7; abundance: few; CDR3aa: CASSLGGLTLLDEQYF
v_gene: TRBV5-6; len: 15; j_gene: TRBJ1-1; abundance: NA; CDR3aa: CASSSPTGGSTEAFF
v_gene: TRBV27; len: 15; j_gene: TRBJ2-7; abundance: NA; CDR3aa: CASSSGTGGRDEQYF
v_gene: TRBV4-2; len: 17; j_gene: TRBJ2-3; abundance: NA; CDR3aa: CASSQTGGGRLADTQYF
v_gene: TRBV27; len: 12; j_gene: TRBJ1-1; abundance: many; CDR3aa: CASSPGGIEAFF
v_gene: TRBV12-3/TRBV12-4; len: 16; j_gene: TRBJ2-3; abundance: few; CDR3aa: CASSQASSLGTDTQYF
v_gene: TRBV6-2/TRBV6-3; len: 13; j_gene: TRBJ1-1; abundance: few; CDR3aa: CASSYEEWTEAFF
v_gene: TRBV4-1; len: 12; j_gene: TRBJ2-1; abundance: many; CDR3aa: CASSQGDNEQFF